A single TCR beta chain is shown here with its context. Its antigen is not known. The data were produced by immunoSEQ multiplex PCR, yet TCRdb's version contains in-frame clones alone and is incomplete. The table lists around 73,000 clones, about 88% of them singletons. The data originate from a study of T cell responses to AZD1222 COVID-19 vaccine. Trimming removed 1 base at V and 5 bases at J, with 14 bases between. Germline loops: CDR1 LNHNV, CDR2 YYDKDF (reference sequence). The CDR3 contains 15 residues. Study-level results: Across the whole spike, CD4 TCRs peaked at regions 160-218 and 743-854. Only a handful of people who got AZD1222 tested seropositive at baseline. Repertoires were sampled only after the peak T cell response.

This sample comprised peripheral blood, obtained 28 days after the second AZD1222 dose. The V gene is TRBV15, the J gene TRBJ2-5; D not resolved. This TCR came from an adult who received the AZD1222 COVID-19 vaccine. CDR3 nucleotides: TGTGCCACCAGCAGAGCCGGTGGGGTTGGCGAGACCCAGTACTTC. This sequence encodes CATSRAGGVGETQYF.